This TCR beta chain comes out of a study of blood T cells in healthy people across ages. Through a sample-barcoded 5' primer and a J-beta primer mix, a second PCR was run for 7 to 11 cycles. Researchers report that each sample yielded at least 2.5 million CDR3-containing paired-end reads. Each CDR3 protein is one row after TCRdb ran MiXCR on the 5' RACE reads. The top ten clones hold around 18% of a sample with about 1 million distinct CDR3 sequences, more than 40% of them seen once. Isolation of PBMCs gave at least 6 million cells per sample. Total RNA extracted from each sample amounted to at least 6 micrograms. CDR3 length: 15 residues. Germline V CDR1 and CDR2: SGHTA, FQGTGA. The trim removed 2 bases at V and 7 bases at J, leaving 9 bases unmatched.

This sequence originates from a woman aged 55-75 years in good health. Specimen: blood. This chain links TRBV7-3 with TRBJ1-2; 8 nucleotides agree with TRBD1. CDR3 protein: CASSLGRGREGGYTF. CDR3 DNA: TGTGCCAGCAGCTTAGGCAGGGGGCGGGAAGGTGGCTACACCTTC.